The 2 T cell receptor beta chains reported below all come from one sample, sequenced in a study of shared clonotypes between healthy human individuals. TCRdb's table, derived via immunoSEQ multiplex PCR, lists solely in-frame clones and lacks some. The sample lists millions of clones; roughly 96% were seen once. Sample: naive CD4+ T cells sorted from blood. Documented subset: CD45RA+ positively selected. The receptor set was obtained from a man younger than 35 in good health.

To note about this clone: The identical CDR3 is also encoded by other nucleotide sequences in the sample. This chain uses TRBV15 with TRBJ2-2; D call uncertain. CDR1 LNHNV and CDR2 YYDKDF come from the germline V gene (reference sequence). The CDR3 consists of 14 residues. The V gene lost 1 base and the J gene lost 3 bases, with 6 bases spanning the gap. The chain's CDR3 is CATSRGRDTGELFF. The DNA of the CDR3 is TGTGCCACCAGCAGAGGTCGTGACACCGGGGAGCTGTTTTTT.

Regarding this clone: This likely comes from a read error, as the CDR3 has no conserved phenylalanine or tryptophan at its end. The DNA is left out, because the CDR3 cannot be placed on it with certainty; the CDR3 is given as TCRdb lists it. The chain couples TRBV18 to TRBJ1-6. With termini counted, the CDR3 has 13 amino acids. CDR1 and CDR2 from the germline V gene are KGHSH and LQKENI. This CDR3 is CASSPSGGGSPFL.